This TCR beta chain was recovered during a study of T-cell reconstitution after alpha-beta-depleted transplantation in children. Study-level results: From surviving recipient T cells and thymic progenitors came the high day-60 TCRbeta diversity observed in some patients. Reportedly, alpha-beta T cells present about two months post-transplant originated from several hundred expanded clones of graft origin. Counts and diversity of T cells one year after transplant came mostly from newly produced T cells.

V lost 3 bases and J 7 bases, leaving 12 bases between the germline ends. This CDR3 contains 13 residues. Unique molecular identifiers featured in how the TCRbeta library was prepared. TCRdb passed the PCR reads through MiXCR, listing each CDR3 protein once. The profile shows 700,000 to 850,000 distinct CDR3 sequences, 15% to 20% of them singletons. This clonotype was seen many times. Its antigen remains unknown. The material was PBMCs, mostly from graft donor cells, obtained 360 days after TCRalphabeta/CD19-depleted stem cell transplant. The clonotype originates from a male patient between 10 and 17 years old who had a stem cell transplant for acute lymphoblastic leukemia, so the T cells may come from the graft donor. The chain uses TRBV12-3 or TRBV12-4 and TRBJ1-2; D is undetermined. The CDR3 DNA follows: TGTGCCAGCAGTTTCAAGGTTCTAAGTGGCTACACCTTC. Translating it yields CASSFKVLSGYTF.